The clone carrying this T cell receptor beta chain was seen only a few times. TCRbeta library construction was performed incorporating unique molecular identifiers. A single record per CDR3 protein comes from TCRdb applying MiXCR to the PCR reads. The sample holds about a million distinct CDR3 sequences, roughly 29% seen once. The source of the sample is a study of T-cell reconstitution after alpha-beta-depleted transplantation in children. Germline V gene data show CDR1 as SEHNR and CDR2 as FQNEAQ (reference sequence). CDR3 size: 15 residues. Trimming removed 0 bases from V and 8 bases from J; junction bases left unmatched: 3.

The clonotype comes from a boy in the first two years of life who had a stem cell transplant for SCID, so the T cells may come from the graft donor. Source: PBMCs, mostly from graft donor cells, taken 360 days after TCRalphabeta/CD19-depleted stem cell transplant. The chain is built from TRBV7-9 and TRBJ2-5; the match to TRBD2 covers 13 bases. The CDR3 nucleotides are TGTGCCAGCAGCTTAGCGCGGACTAGCGGGAGTACCCAGTACTTC. Encoded protein: CASSLARTSGSTQYF.